The 22 T cell receptor beta chains presented below share a single source sample, sequenced in a study of CD8 T cells in ankylosing spondylitis. Study-level points and caveats: Within ankylosing spondylitis blood, a TCR beta motif made up of eight or nine highly homologous variants appeared to be characteristic.

Each CDR3 protein is one row after TCRdb ran MiXCR on the 5' RACE reads. The repertoire holds over 600,000 distinct CDR3 sequences, under 20% seen once, with approximately 18% in the top ten. These receptors have no identified antigens. The material sequenced was blood, either unsorted or a sorted T cell fraction (not recorded which). The receptors originated from a male donor with ankylosing spondylitis.

The V gene is TRBV20-1, the J gene TRBJ2-1; 12 nucleotides align to TRBD2. V was pared by 0 bases and J by 7 bases, with 4 bases of the junction left unmatched. This CDR3 has 15 residues. The V gene's germline CDR1 is DFQATT and CDR2 SNEGSKA (reference sequence). DNA for the CDR3: TGCAGTGCTAGAGAATCTAGCGGGGGGGTTAATGAGCAGTTCTTC. Translation gives CSARESSGGVNEQFF.

This clonotype was found a few times. This rearrangement joins TRBV6-1 to TRBJ1-1, with TRBD1 as a possible D gene (6 bases). The length of the CDR3 is 15 residues. The V end was cut by 4 bases, the J end by 4 bases, with 16 bases between. CDR1 and CDR2 from the germline V gene are MNHNS and SASEGT. CDR3 amino acids: CASSAYRAQGTEAFF. The CDR3 coding sequence is TGTGCCAGCAGTGCTTACAGGGCCCAGGGCACTGAAGCTTTCTTT.

V gene TRBV7-9 combines with J gene TRBJ2-7, with unresolved D. The V end lost 6 bases, the J end lost 5 bases, and 23 bases lay between the germline ends. The CDR3 sequence is 16 residues long. Germline assignment: CDR1 SEHNR and CDR2 FQNEAQ (reference sequence). CDR3 sequence (DNA): TGTGCCAGCAGTTCGACGAGCTATGTTATCGGTGACGAGCAGTACTTC. Its translation: CASSSTSYVIGDEQYF.

The genes are TRBV29-1 and TRBJ1-1; TRBD1 is a possible D gene (5 bases). The CDR3 spans 11 residues. Germline CDR1 is SQVTM and CDR2 is ANQGSEA. V was cut by 0 bases and J by 11 bases, with 10 bases left in between. CDR3: CSVEEGQPAFF. The CDR3 region has the DNA TGCAGCGTTGAAGAGGGGCAGCCGGCTTTCTTT.

This clonotype came up many times. This chain joins TRBV4-1 and TRBJ1-1; no clear D. Germline V gene lookup returns CDR1 MGHRA and CDR2 YSYEKL. The germline V and J ends were trimmed by 2 bases and 5 bases, with 15 bases remaining between them. The CDR3 runs 15 residues. In DNA form, the CDR3 reads TGCGCCAGCAGCCAACCTCGACTTGGGAGGACTGAAGCTTTCTTT. Protein: CASSQPRLGRTEAFF.

This clonotype was counted many times. The V gene is TRBV4-1, the J gene TRBJ1-4; D is possibly TRBD1 (6 bases). The V gene lost 3 bases and the J gene lost 7 bases, with 9 bases spanning the gap. This CDR3 is 13 amino acids long. Looked up from germline, CDR1 is MGHRA and CDR2 is YSYEKL. For the CDR3, the DNA is TGCGCCAGCAGCCAGGGGGCGGGTGAAAAACTGTTTTTT. It codes for CASSQGAGEKLFF.

The CDR3 nucleotides read TGTGCCAGCAGTGAAGGGTCCTGGGGGCCCCAGCATTTT. Encoded protein: CASSEGSWGPQHF. The chain joins TRBV6-1 to TRBJ1-5; D unresolved. V dropped 1 base and J dropped 9 bases, with 10 bases sitting between them. This CDR3 contains 13 residues. Germline V gene data show CDR1 as MNHNS and CDR2 as SASEGT.

The gene calls are TRBV4-1 and TRBJ1-2, with a possible D match to TRBD1 (5 bases). Germline CDR1 and CDR2: MGHRA and YSYEKL. V lost 0 bases to trimming and J lost 0 bases, with 8 bases between them. CDR3 length: 15 residues. The CDR3 sequence is CASSQDGGPNYGYTF. CDR3 DNA sequence: TGCGCCAGCAGCCAAGATGGGGGTCCTAACTATGGCTACACCTTC.

V gene TRBV11-2 combines with J gene TRBJ1-1, with D tentatively TRBD1 (5 bases). The CDR3 is 13 residues long. Per the germline V gene, CDR1 is SGHAT and CDR2 is FQNNGV. Trimming removed 5 bases from V and 5 bases from J, with 12 bases in between. DNA of the CDR3: TGTGCCAGCAGCCGGGGGGGGGAGACTGAAGCTTTCTTT. This encodes CASSRGGETEAFF.

In DNA form, the CDR3 reads TGTGCCAGCAGCCCGATTGGGGGGGGGCAAGGGGTGGGCACAGATACGCAGTATTTT. The encoded protein is CASSPIGGGQGVGTDTQYF. The V call is TRBV4-2, the J call TRBJ2-3, with D possibly matching TRBD2 (7 bases). Per germline, CDR1 LGHNA and CDR2 YNFKEQ. The CDR3 is 19 residues long. The V gene lost 4 bases and the J gene lost 1 base, with 24 bases spanning the gap.

Only a few counts were recorded for this clonotype. The chain combines TRBV3-1 with TRBJ2-2; no clear D. CDR1 is LGHDT, CDR2 YNNKEL, per germline (reference sequence). The ends were cut back, 8 bases at V and 4 bases at J, with 17 bases in the middle. The CDR3 is 15 amino acids. The CDR3 DNA reads TGTGCCAGCGGAGATACGGCTCCCCGCACCGGGGAGCTGTTTTTT. Translated: CASGDTAPRTGELFF.

A few counts support this clonotype. This chain joins TRBV12-3 or TRBV12-4 and TRBJ2-1; D possibly corresponds to TRBD2 (6 bases). The CDR3 totals 17 residues. The V end was cut by 3 bases, the J end by 4 bases, with 19 bases between. Written as DNA, the CDR3 is TGTGCCAGCAGTTTTTCTCCGGCCGGGGGTTTGTACAATGAGCAGTTCTTC. Amino acids: CASSFSPAGGLYNEQFF.

Only a few counts were recorded for this clonotype. The rearrangement joins TRBV12-3 or TRBV12-4 to TRBJ1-2, with D uncertain. Deletions cut 1 base from V and 3 bases from J, with 6 bases between. CDR3 size: 13 residues. The CDR3 protein is CASSLGADYGYTF. The CDR3 bases are TGTGCCAGCAGTTTAGGGGCCGACTATGGCTACACCTTC.

This clonotype has just one count. This chain links TRBV10-3 with TRBJ2-5, with D perhaps matching TRBD2 (5 bases). The CDR3 runs 13 residues. Between the trimmed V and J ends, which lost 6 bases and 4 bases, there was a span of 12 bases. The germline V gene has CDR1 ENHRY and CDR2 SYGVKD. DNA of the CDR3: TGTGCCATCAGGAATAGCGAGTTAGAGACCCAGTACTTC. As protein: CAIRNSELETQYF.

A word on this clonotype: An end of the junction does not agree with germline; a read error may underlie this. The chain links TRBV7-7 to TRBJ1-1; 7 nucleotides align to TRBD1. There are 15 residues in the CDR3. Germline V gene lookup returns CDR1 SSHAT and CDR2 FNYEAQ (reference sequence). The chain's CDR3 is CASSLWQGENTEAFF. The CDR3 coding sequence is TGTGCTAGCAGCCTCTGGCAGGGGGAGAACACTGAAGCTTTCTTT.

The chain employs TRBV20-1 and TRBJ2-3; D gene unclear. The V gene's germline CDR1 is DFQATT and CDR2 SNEGSKA (reference sequence). Between the trimmed V and J ends, which lost 1 base and 0 bases, there was a span of 8 bases. The CDR3 covers 14 residues. CDR3 amino acids: CSARGAVSTDTQYF. In DNA form, the CDR3 reads TGCAGTGCTAGAGGGGCAGTTAGCACAGATACGCAGTATTTT.

This clonotype was seen more than once but under ten times. The rearrangement joins TRBV20-1 to TRBJ2-7, with 10 bases matching TRBD2. The V gene end was trimmed by 4 bases and the J gene end by 0 bases; junction bases not matched to a gene: 0. CDR1 and CDR2 from the germline V gene are DFQATT and SNEGSKA (reference sequence). The CDR3 is 13 amino acids. The CDR3 sequence: CSATSGSSYEQYF. CDR3 in DNA: TGCAGTGCTACTAGCGGGAGCTCCTACGAGCAGTACTTC.

This chain links TRBV5-6 with TRBJ2-7; TRBD1 matches at 7 bases. Germline-derived CDR1 and CDR2 are SGHDT and YYEEEE. Trimming cost V 3 bases and J 3 bases; bases outside gene matches: 9. The CDR3 consists of 15 residues. CDR3 loop: CASSWQGQQDYEQYF. DNA for the CDR3: TGTGCCAGCAGCTGGCAGGGACAGCAAGACTACGAGCAGTACTTC.

This rearrangement joins TRBV2 to TRBJ2-2; D tentatively reads TRBD1 or TRBD2 (6 bases each). The germline CDR1 and CDR2 sequences are SNHLY and FYNNEI. CDR3 length equals 15 residues. With 6 bases removed from V and 6 bases from J, the gap between germline ends came to 17 bases. The CDR3 loop is CASRDYRVHSGELFF. Written as DNA, the CDR3 is TGTGCCAGCAGGGACTACAGGGTTCACTCCGGGGAGCTGTTTTTT. Together with reference TRBV2 and TRBJ2-2, the CDR3 gives the full variable domain: EPEVTQTPSHQVTQMGQEVILRCVPISNHLYFYWYRQILGQKVEFLVSFYNNEISEKSEIFDDQFSVERPDGSNFTLKIRSTKLEDSAMYFCASRDYRVHSGELFFGEGSRLTVL.

This clonotype was found many times. The CDR3 is CASYPREGKGGTQYF. The DNA for the CDR3 is TGTGCCAGCTATCCCAGAGAGGGAAAAGGAGGGACCCAGTACTTC. V and J are TRBV7-9 and TRBJ2-5; D may be TRBD2 (5 bases). Trimming cost V 8 bases and J 7 bases, with 23 bases left between them. Germline assignment: CDR1 SEHNR and CDR2 FQNEAQ (reference sequence). The CDR3 consists of 15 residues.

This chain connects TRBV2 to TRBJ1-1; D remains ambiguous. The CDR3 contains 15 residues. Germline CDR1 reads SNHLY; CDR2 reads FYNNEI. Between the trimmed V and J ends, which lost 5 bases and 2 bases, there was a span of 15 bases. CDR3 in amino acids: CASSQAGSPNTEAFF. The DNA of the CDR3 is TGTGCCAGCAGTCAGGCCGGGTCACCTAACACTGAAGCTTTCTTT.

This clonotype was counted only a few times. J is TRBJ1-1 and V is TRBV20-1; D might be TRBD1 (5 bases). Trimming left V 2 bases short and J 7 bases short, with 14 bases between. CDR3 length: 13 amino acids. Germline CDR1 DFQATT, CDR2 SNEGSKA (reference sequence). CDR3 sequence: CSARWRGLDEAFF. DNA for the CDR3: TGCAGTGCTAGATGGCGGGGCCTTGATGAAGCTTTCTTT.